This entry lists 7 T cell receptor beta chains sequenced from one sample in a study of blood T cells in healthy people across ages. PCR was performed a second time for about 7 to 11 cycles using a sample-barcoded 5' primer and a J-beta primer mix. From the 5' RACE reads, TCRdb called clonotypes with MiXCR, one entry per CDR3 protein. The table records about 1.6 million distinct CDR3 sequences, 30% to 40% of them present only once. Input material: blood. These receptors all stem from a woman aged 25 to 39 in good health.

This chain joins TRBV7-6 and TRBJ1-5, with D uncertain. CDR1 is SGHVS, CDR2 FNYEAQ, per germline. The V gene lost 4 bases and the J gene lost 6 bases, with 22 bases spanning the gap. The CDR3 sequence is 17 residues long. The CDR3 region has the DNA TGTGCCAGCAGCTCGAATGCGATTGGCAGACAAAGTCAGCCCCAGCATTTT. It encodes CASSSNAIGRQSQPQHF.

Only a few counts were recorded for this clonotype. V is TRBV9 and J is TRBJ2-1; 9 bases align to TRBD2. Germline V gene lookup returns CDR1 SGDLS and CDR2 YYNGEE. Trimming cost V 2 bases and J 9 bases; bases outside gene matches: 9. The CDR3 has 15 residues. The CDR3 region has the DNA TGTGCCAGCAGCGTCGAGCCTAGCGGGACTGGTGAGCAGTTCTTC. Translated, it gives CASSVEPSGTGEQFF.

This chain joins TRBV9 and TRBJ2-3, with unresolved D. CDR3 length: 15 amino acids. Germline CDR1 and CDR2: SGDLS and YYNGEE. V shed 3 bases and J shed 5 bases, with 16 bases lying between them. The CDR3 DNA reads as TGTGCCAGCAGCGCCCAACTCCGGAAGCAAGATACGCAGTATTTT. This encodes CASSAQLRKQDTQYF. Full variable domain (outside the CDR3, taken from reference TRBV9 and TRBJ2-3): DSGVTQTPKHLITATGQRVTLRCSPRSGDLSVYWYQQSLDQGLQFLIQYYNGEERAKGNILERFSAQQFPDLHSELNLSSLELGDSALYFCASSAQLRKQDTQYFGPGTRLTVL.

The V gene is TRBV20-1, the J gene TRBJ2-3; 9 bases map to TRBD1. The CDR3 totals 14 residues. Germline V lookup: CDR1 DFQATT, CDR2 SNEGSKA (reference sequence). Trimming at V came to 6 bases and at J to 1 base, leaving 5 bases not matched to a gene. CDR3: CSAYRDRGTDTQYF. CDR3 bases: TGCAGTGCCTACCGGGACAGGGGCACAGATACGCAGTATTTT.

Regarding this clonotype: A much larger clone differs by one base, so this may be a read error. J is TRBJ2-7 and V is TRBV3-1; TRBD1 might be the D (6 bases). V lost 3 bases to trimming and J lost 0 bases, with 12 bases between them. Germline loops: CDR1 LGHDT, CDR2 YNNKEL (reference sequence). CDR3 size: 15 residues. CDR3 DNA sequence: TGTGCCAGCAGCCAGGGGACATGGGGCTCCTACGAGCAGTACTTC. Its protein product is CASSQGTWGSYEQYF.

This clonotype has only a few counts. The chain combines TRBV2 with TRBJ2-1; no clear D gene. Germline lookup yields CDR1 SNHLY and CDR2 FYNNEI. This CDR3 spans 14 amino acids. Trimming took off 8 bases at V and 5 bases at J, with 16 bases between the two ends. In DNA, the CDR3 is TGTGCCAGCTTTCGGTTGACTCTTAACAATGAGCAGTTCTTC. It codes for CASFRLTLNNEQFF.

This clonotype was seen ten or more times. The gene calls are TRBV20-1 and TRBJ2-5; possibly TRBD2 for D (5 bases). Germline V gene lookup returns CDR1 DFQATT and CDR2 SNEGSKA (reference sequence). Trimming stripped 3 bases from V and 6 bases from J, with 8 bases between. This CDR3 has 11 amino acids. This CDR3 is CSARDSKTQYF. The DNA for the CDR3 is TGCAGTGCTAGGGACTCCAAGACCCAGTACTTC.